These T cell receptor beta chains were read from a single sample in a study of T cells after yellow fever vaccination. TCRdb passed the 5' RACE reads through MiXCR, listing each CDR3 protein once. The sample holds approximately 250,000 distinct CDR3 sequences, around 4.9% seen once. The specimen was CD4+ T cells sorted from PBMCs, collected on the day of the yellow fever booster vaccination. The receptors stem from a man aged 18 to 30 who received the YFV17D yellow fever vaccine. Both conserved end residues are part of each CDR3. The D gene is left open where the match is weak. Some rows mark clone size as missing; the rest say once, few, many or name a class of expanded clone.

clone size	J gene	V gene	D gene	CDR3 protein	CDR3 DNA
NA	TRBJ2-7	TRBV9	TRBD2	CASSPGLAGVYEQYF	TGTGCCAGCAGCCCAGGGCTAGCGGGGGTCTACGAGCAGTACTTC
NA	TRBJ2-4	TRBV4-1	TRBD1	CASSPGNRGAAKNIQYF	TGCGCCAGCAGCCCGGGGAACAGGGGGGCGGCCAAAAACATTCAGTACTTC
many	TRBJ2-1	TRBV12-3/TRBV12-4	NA	CASSLDRQLNEQFF	TGTGCCAGCAGTTTAGACAGGCAGCTCAATGAGCAGTTCTTC
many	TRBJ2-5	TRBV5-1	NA	CASSAGTRETQYF	TGCGCCAGCAGCGCCGGGACAAGAGAGACCCAGTACTTC
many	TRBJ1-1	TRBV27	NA	CASFSVLGAATEAFF	TGTGCCAGCTTCTCCGTTTTGGGGGCGGCCACTGAAGCTTTCTTT
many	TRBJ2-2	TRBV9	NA	CASSVAAGELFF	TGTGCCAGCAGCGTGGCGGCCGGGGAGCTGTTTTTT
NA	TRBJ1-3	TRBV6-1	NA	CASSEGTSGNTIYF	TGTGCCAGCAGTGAAGGGACCTCTGGAAACACCATATATTTT
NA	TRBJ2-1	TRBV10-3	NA	CAISEVRTASYNEQFF	TGTGCCATCAGTGAGGTCCGGACAGCTTCCTACAATGAGCAGTTCTTC
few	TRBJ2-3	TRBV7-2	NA	CASSLTISTDTQYF	TGTGCCAGCAGCTTGACTATAAGCACAGATACGCAGTATTTT
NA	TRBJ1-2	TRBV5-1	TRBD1	CASSLSIDRGPYGYTF	TGCGCCAGCAGCTTATCGATCGACAGGGGACCGTATGGCTACACCTTC
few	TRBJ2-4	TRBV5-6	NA	CASSPWRAGAKNIQYF	TGTGCCAGCAGCCCCTGGAGGGCCGGAGCCAAAAACATTCAGTACTTC
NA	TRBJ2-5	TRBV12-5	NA	CASALGGGEETQYF	TGTGCTAGTGCCCTGGGAGGGGGGGAAGAGACCCAGTACTTC
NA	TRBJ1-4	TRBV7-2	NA	CASSLTGPATNEKLFF	TGTGCCAGCAGCTTAACAGGGCCAGCAACTAATGAAAAACTGTTTTTT
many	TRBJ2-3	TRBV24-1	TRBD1	CATSDLPATGVGTDTQYF	TGTGCCACCAGTGATTTGCCCGCGACAGGGGTGGGCACAGATACGCAGTATTTT